These T cell receptor beta chains were read from a single sample in a study of shared clonotypes between healthy human individuals. Some clones are missing from TCRdb's copy, which holds only in-frame ones; the method was immunoSEQ multiplex PCR. In the table there are more than 1,200,000 clones, approximately 98.5% of which are singletons. Sequenced sample: naive CD4+ T cells sorted from blood. The receptors derive from a man between 25 and 39 years old in good health. CDR3s leave out the opening cysteine and the closing phenylalanine or tryptophan. Each record gives: D gene, V gene, CDR3 protein. D genes are given only for firm matches.

TRBD2 | TRBV15 | ATSREVAGAYEQY
TRBD1 | TRBV29-1 | SVKDRVRTDTQY
- | TRBV27 | ASSQQGYNEQF
TRBD1 | TRBV2 | ASSVPTGRTEAF
- | TRBV4-1 | ASSQGLGGLTDTQY
- | TRBV7-9 | ASSLEVDTQY
TRBD2 | TRBV29-1 | SALTSGIFRIRYNEQF
- | TRBV9 | ASSVAGGTYEQY
- | TRBV5-1 | ASSLADYQETQY
- | TRBV6-5 | ASSRGLGYEQY
TRBD2 | TRBV7-8 | ASRLAGAPYEQY
- | TRBV11-2 | ASSLRYNEQF
TRBD1 | TRBV5-5 | ASSFRDRGQPQH
- | TRBV7-2 | ASSPSRTDTQY
- | TRBV15 | ATSREYLPDSFST
TRBD1 | TRBV7-2 | ASSQTGGGEQY
- | TRBV2 | ASSGRDTRNTEAF
TRBD1 | TRBV7-9 | ASSTGDRGRTDTQY
TRBD2 | TRBV9 | ASSVYGTTQETQY
TRBD1 | TRBV14 | ATRDRETDTQY
- | TRBV5-5 | ASSLGQSYEQY
TRBD2 | TRBV14 | ASSQTGGSIGETQY
TRBD2 | TRBV4-2 | ASSQAAVAGEGEQF
- | TRBV20-1 | SAGGPYEQY
- | TRBV29-1 | SVGERTNTGELF
TRBD2 | TRBV5-8 | ASRELAGGFYEQY
- | TRBV5-5 | ASRRQGGSYEQY
TRBD1 | TRBV6-6 | ASSRQGAKEDQPQH
TRBD1 | TRBV9 | ASSVRTGAQETQY
- | TRBV18 | ASSPRTGGVVTDTQY
- | TRBV5-6 | ASSLAGRYNEQF
- | TRBV10-1 | ASSESFRVEQY
- | TRBV7-2 | ASSLPVGPNTGELF
- | TRBV19 | ASSIAEAYGYT
TRBD1 | TRBV19 | ASSRQGNEQF
- | TRBV7-9 | ASSQDPGSAQH